This T cell receptor (beta chain) was observed in a study of T-cell reconstitution after alpha-beta-depleted transplantation in children. Researchers prepared the TCRbeta library using unique molecular identifiers, the study reports. TCRdb reprocessed the PCR reads with MiXCR, giving one entry per CDR3 protein. The table shows about 610,000 distinct CDR3 sequences, with 10% to 13% occurring only once. Sequenced here: PBMCs from the stem cell graft donor, sampled from the stem cell graft. This TCR derives from a human donor who donated a stem cell graft to a child with acute myeloid leukemia.

The CDR3 reads CASSWGGRLFF. The CDR3 coding sequence is TGTGCCAGCTCTTGGGGGGGGAGGCTGTTTTTT. The gene calls are TRBV3-1 and TRBJ1-4, with TRBD1 as a possible D gene (5 bases). Looked up from germline, CDR1 is LGHDT and CDR2 is YNNKEL (reference sequence). Trimming took off 8 bases at V and 14 bases at J, with 15 bases between the two ends. This CDR3 is built from 11 residues.